This T cell receptor beta chain was sequenced in a study of OX40 agonist ivuxolimab in advanced cancers. Broader study findings: CD4+ T cells averaged fewer expanded clones than CD8+ T cells.

Germline V gene sequence: CDR1 MGHRA, CDR2 YSYEKL. Between the trimmed V and J ends, which lost 0 bases and 2 bases, there was a span of 11 bases. The CDR3 contains 15 residues. In regard to this clone: Its target is not known.

Profiling relied on immunoSEQ multiplex PCR, and the TCRdb table lists in-frame clones only, not all of them. Among around 76,000 clones listed, 85% to 90% were seen once. Autoimmune disease history or systemic immunosuppression led to patients being barred. This specimen was CD4+ or CD8+ T cells sorted from blood, taken in a trial of the OX40 agonist ivuxolimab. The clonotype comes from an adult with an advanced solid tumor such as melanoma, head and neck, liver or kidney cancer. The chain uses TRBV4-1 and TRBJ2-7, with no clear D. For the CDR3, the DNA is TGCGCCAGCAGCCAAGAAGTTCGGCTAGCCTACGAGCAGTACTTC. It yields the protein CASSQEVRLAYEQYF.